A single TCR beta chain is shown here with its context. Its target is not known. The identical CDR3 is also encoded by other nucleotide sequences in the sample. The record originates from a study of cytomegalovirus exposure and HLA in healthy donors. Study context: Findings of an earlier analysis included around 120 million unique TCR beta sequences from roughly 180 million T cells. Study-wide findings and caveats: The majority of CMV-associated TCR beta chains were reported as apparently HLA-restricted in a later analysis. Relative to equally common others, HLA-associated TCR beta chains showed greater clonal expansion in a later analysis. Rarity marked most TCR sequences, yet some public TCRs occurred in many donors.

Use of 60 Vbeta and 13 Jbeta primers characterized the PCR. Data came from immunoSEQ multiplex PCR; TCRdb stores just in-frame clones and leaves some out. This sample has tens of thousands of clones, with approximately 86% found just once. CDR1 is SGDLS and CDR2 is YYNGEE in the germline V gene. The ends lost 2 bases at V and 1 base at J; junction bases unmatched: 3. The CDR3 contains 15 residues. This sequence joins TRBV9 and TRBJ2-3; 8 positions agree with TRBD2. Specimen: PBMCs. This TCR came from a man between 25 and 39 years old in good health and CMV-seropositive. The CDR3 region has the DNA TGTGCCAGCAGCGTGCTAGCGGGCGGCACAGATACGCAGTATTTT. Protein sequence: CASSVLAGGTDTQYF. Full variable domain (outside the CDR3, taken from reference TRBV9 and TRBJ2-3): DSGVTQTPKHLITATGQRVTLRCSPRSGDLSVYWYQQSLDQGLQFLIQYYNGEERAKGNILERFSAQQFPDLHSELNLSSLELGDSALYFCASSVLAGGTDTQYFGPGTRLTVL.